These 30 T cell receptor beta chains share one sample of origin, sequenced in a study of blood T cell repertoires in COVID-19. The protocol was immunoSEQ multiplex PCR, while the TCRdb copy is restricted to in-frame clones and leaves out a portion. The sample lists approximately 240,000 clones, 85% occurring once. The specimen was peripheral blood. The source is a woman aged 55-69 years with active or convalescent COVID-19.

This chain connects TRBV11-3 to TRBJ2-7; TRBD2 is a possible D gene (6 bases). The CDR3 consists of 12 residues. V was cut by 5 bases and J by 9 bases, with 14 bases left in between. CDR1 is SGHNT and CDR2 is YENEEA in the germline V gene. The CDR3 loop is CASSIGGTWQYF. The DNA of the CDR3 is TGTGCCAGCAGCATCGGAGGGACGTGGCAGTACTTC.

The rearrangement uses TRBV6-5 and TRBJ2-7; the D is unclear. Germline loops: CDR1 MNHEY, CDR2 SVGAGI. Trimming removed 6 bases from V and 7 bases from J, with 16 bases in between. CDR3 length equals 13 residues. The CDR3 DNA reads as TGTGCCAGCAGAAAGATCAGAGGCGGTGAGCAGTACGTC. Its protein product is CASRKIRGGEQYV.

This clone was recorded only once. The rearrangement links TRBV2 to TRBJ2-2; 11 positions agree with TRBD2. The CDR3 loop spans 17 amino acids. The J segment lost 0 bases and the V segment lost 5 bases, leaving 5 bases of the junction unmatched. Germline V gene data show CDR1 as SNHLY and CDR2 as FYNNEI. This CDR3 is CASSPGTSGTNTGELFF. As DNA, the CDR3 is TGTGCCAGCAGTCCTGGGACTAGCGGAACGAACACCGGGGAGCTGTTTTTT.

V is TRBV11-3 and J is TRBJ2-7; D is undetermined. The CDR3 loop spans 13 amino acids. Germline CDR1 reads SGHNT; CDR2 reads YENEEA. Trimming cost V 0 bases and J 3 bases, with 6 bases left between them. The CDR3 DNA reads as TGTGCCAGCAGCTTAGATGGCCGCTACGAGCAGTACTTC. It translates to CASSLDGRYEQYF.

CDR3 protein: CASSPRGNSNQPQHF. In DNA, the CDR3 is TGTGCCAGCAGCCCACGGGGGAATAGCAATCAGCCCCAGCATTTT. This sequence joins TRBV6-6 and TRBJ1-5, with D perhaps TRBD1 (5 bases). The CDR3 contains 15 residues. Germline V CDR1 and CDR2: MNHNY, SVGAGI (reference sequence). Trimming cost V 6 bases and J 0 bases, with 12 bases left between them.

The J gene is TRBJ2-1, the V gene TRBV6-2 or TRBV6-3; tentatively, D is TRBD2 (6 bases). The CDR3 consists of 18 residues. Germline V gene sequence: CDR1 MNHEY, CDR2 SVGEGT. The V gene lost 1 base and the J gene lost 0 bases, with 16 bases spanning the gap. The CDR3 region is CASSYFGRPPSSYNEQFF. The CDR3 DNA sequence: TGTGCCAGCAGTTACTTCGGGAGACCCCCAAGCTCCTACAATGAGCAGTTCTTC.

Only a few counts were recorded for this clone. The CDR3 coding sequence is TGTGCCAGCAGCATTTCGACAGGGGTCTACTCTGGGGCCAACGTCCTGACTTTC. Its protein product is CASSISTGVYSGANVLTF. The V gene is TRBV7-8, the J gene TRBJ2-6; the match to TRBD1 covers 8 bases. The V and J ends lost 5 bases and 0 bases, in that order; junction bases with no gene match: 9. This CDR3 has 18 residues. Germline V gene data show CDR1 as SGHVS and CDR2 as FQNEAQ.

V usage is TRBV21-1 and J usage is TRBJ2-1; no DNA check was done on the table's D call, TRBD1. TRBV21-1 is noted as a pseudogene. The CDR3 loop spans 14 amino acids. CDR3 amino acids: CASSGDRGRNEQFF. Here the CDR3 DNA reads TGTGCCAGCAGTGGAGACAGGGGGCGAAATGAGCAGTTCTTC.

The chain uses TRBV15 and TRBJ2-2; 7 bases map to TRBD1. Trimming took 5 bases from V and 3 from J; bases not matched to a gene: 6. This CDR3 spans 15 amino acids. Germline CDR1 LNHNV, CDR2 YYDKDF (reference sequence). This CDR3 is CATSGLGGDTGELFF. CDR3 bases: TGTGCCACCAGCGGTTTAGGGGGCGACACCGGGGAGCTGTTTTTT.

This clone was picked up many times. This chain uses TRBV6-6 with TRBJ2-7, with D perhaps TRBD2 (6 bases). V was pared by 6 bases and J by 0 bases, with 15 bases between. Per the germline V gene, CDR1 is MNHNY and CDR2 is SVGAGI (reference sequence). The CDR3 covers 15 residues. The CDR3 sequence: CASRSGQSGSYEQYV. The DNA of the CDR3 is TGTGCCAGCAGAAGCGGGCAATCCGGCTCCTACGAGCAGTACGTC.

This clone was recorded only once. CDR3 protein: CASSHDRRQETQYF. In DNA, the CDR3 is TGTGCCAGCAGCCACGACAGGCGGCAAGAGACCCAGTACTTC. This rearrangement joins TRBV3-1 (or the pseudogene TRBV3-2) to TRBJ2-5; weak D call: TRBD1 (6 bases). Trimming stripped 3 bases from V and 2 bases from J, with 10 bases between. CDR1 and CDR2 (germline): LGHDT, YNNKEL (reference sequence). The CDR3 has 14 residues.

J is TRBJ2-1 and V is TRBV2, with 8 bases lining up with TRBD2. Germline V CDR1 and CDR2: SNHLY, FYNNEI. The CDR3 consists of 15 residues. The junction had 7 bases not matched to a gene; V was cut back by 5 bases and J by 4 bases. This chain's CDR3 is CASSLGRGAYNEQFF. DNA for the CDR3: TGTGCCAGCAGTCTGGGGCGGGGGGCATACAATGAGCAGTTCTTC.

The chain links TRBV10-1 to TRBJ2-1; D gene ambiguous. The CDR3 is made up of 11 amino acids. The V end was cut by 3 bases, the J end by 9 bases, with 6 bases between. In germline, CDR1 is WNHNN, CDR2 SYGVQD (reference sequence). The CDR3, as DNA: TGCGCCAGCAGTGAAAACTTTGAGCAGTTCTTC. The encoded protein is CASSENFEQFF.

V usage is TRBV7-9 and J usage is TRBJ2-2; D unclear. Trimming stripped 5 bases from V and 4 bases from J, with 20 bases between. Germline assignment: CDR1 SEHNR and CDR2 FQNEAQ (reference sequence). CDR3 length equals 17 residues. The CDR3 is CASSPLLVRVPTGELFF. The CDR3 bases are TGTGCCAGCAGCCCACTGTTGGTACGGGTCCCCACCGGGGAGCTGTTTTTT.

This clone was detected only once. The V and J genes are TRBV7-9 and TRBJ2-7; 8 bases are shared with TRBD1. Germline V CDR1 and CDR2: SEHNR, FQNEAQ (reference sequence). The CDR3 contains 16 residues. V lost 4 bases to trimming and J lost 4 bases; unmatched junction nucleotides: 12. The CDR3 DNA reads as TGTGCCAGCAGCTGGACGGAGCGGACAGGGCGATACGAGCAGTACTTC. It yields the protein CASSWTERTGRYEQYF. Full variable domain (outside the CDR3, taken from reference TRBV7-9 and TRBJ2-7): DTGVSQNPRHKITKRGQNVTFRCDPISEHNRLYWYRQTLGQGPEFLTYFQNEAQLEKSRLLSDRFSAERPKGSFSTLEIQRTEQGDSAMYLCASSWTERTGRYEQYFGPGTRLTVT.

In DNA, the CDR3 is TGTGCCAGCAGTGAAGTGGGGGCCAGAGATACGCAGTATTTT. It translates to CASSEVGARDTQYF. The rearrangement links TRBV2 to TRBJ2-3, with D tentatively TRBD1 (6 bases). V lost 1 base to trimming and J lost 5 bases, with 10 bases between them. CDR3 length equals 14 residues. Germline V gene sequence: CDR1 SNHLY, CDR2 FYNNEI. The entire variable domain, with the rest obtained from reference TRBV2 and TRBJ2-3, is as follows: EPEVTQTPSHQVTQMGQEVILRCVPISNHLYFYWYRQILGQKVEFLVSFYNNEISEKSEIFDDQFSVERPDGSNFTLKIRSTKLEDSAMYFCASSEVGARDTQYFGPGTRLTVL.

In its sample, this clone was seen once. The J gene is TRBJ2-3, the V gene TRBV5-1; D perhaps matches TRBD2 (5 bases). This CDR3 contains 16 residues. Germline CDR1 SGHRS, CDR2 YFSETQ. The ends were cut back, 5 bases at V and 1 base at J, with 17 bases in the middle. The CDR3 coding sequence is TGCGCCAGCAGGACCTCTCTAGCTCCCGGCACAGATACGCAGTATTTT. This gives the protein CASRTSLAPGTDTQYF.

CDR3 amino acids: CASSFAGGKAGELFF. CDR3 DNA sequence: TGTGCCAGCAGCTTCGCAGGGGGCAAGGCCGGGGAGCTGTTTTTT. J is TRBJ2-2 and V is TRBV5-4; the match to TRBD1 covers 8 bases. The CDR3 is made up of 15 amino acids. CDR1 SGHNT and CDR2 YYREEE come from the germline V gene (reference sequence). Losses at the gene ends were 2 bases for V and 6 bases for J; bases not matched to a gene: 6. Filled out from reference TRBV5-4 and TRBJ2-2, the complete variable domain reads ETGVTQSPTHLIKTRGQQVTLRCSSQSGHNTVSWYQQALGQGPQFIFQYYREEENGRGNFPPRFSGLQFPNYSSELNVNALELDDSALYLCASSFAGGKAGELFFGEGSRLTVL.

The V gene is TRBV12-3 or TRBV12-4, the J gene TRBJ1-2; 8 positions match TRBD1. This CDR3 comprises 13 residues. V lost 6 bases and J lost 5; bases outside the gene matches: 5. The CDR3 DNA follows: TGTGCCAGCAGCCCCGACAGGGGATATGGCTACACCTTC. Translation gives CASSPDRGYGYTF.

The table lists this clone with a count of one. V gene TRBV19 combines with J gene TRBJ2-7, with D maybe TRBD1 (5 bases). The CDR3 spans 14 residues. With 5 bases removed from V and 3 bases from J, the gap between germline ends came to 14 bases. Per the germline V gene, CDR1 is LNHDA and CDR2 is SQIVND (reference sequence). The CDR3 nucleotides are TGTGCCAGTAGTTTCTCCCAGGACAACTACGAGCAGTACTTC. Encoded protein: CASSFSQDNYEQYF. Looking up the rest from reference TRBV19 and TRBJ2-7 gives the full variable domain: DGGITQSPKYLFRKEGQNVTLSCEQNLNHDAMYWYRQDPGQGLRLIYYSQIVNDFQKGDIAEGYSVSREKKESFPLTVTSAQKNPTAFYLCASSFSQDNYEQYFGPGTRLTVT.

The DNA for the CDR3 is TGTGCCAGTAGTGCCGACAGCCAAGATACGCAGTATTTT. It yields the protein CASSADSQDTQYF. This chain connects TRBV19 to TRBJ2-3, with D possibly being TRBD1 (5 bases). With 5 bases removed from V and 5 bases from J, the gap between germline ends came to 11 bases. The CDR3 is made up of 13 amino acids. Germline CDR1 reads LNHDA; CDR2 reads SQIVND (reference sequence).

The chain combines TRBV5-8 with TRBJ2-7; TRBD2 agrees at 11 bases. This CDR3 is built from 17 residues. Germline assignment: CDR1 SGHTS and CDR2 YDEGEE. V shed 6 bases and J 0 bases; nucleotides not matched to a gene: 11. CDR3 protein: CASKLLTGLADSYEQYF. The CDR3 region has the DNA TGTGCCAGCAAGCTCTTGACGGGACTAGCGGACTCCTACGAGCAGTACTTC.

In DNA, the CDR3 is TGTGCCAGCAGTGAATGGGGGACTCTTTTGGGAAAACTGTTTTTT. This gives the protein CASSEWGTLLGKLFF. This chain connects TRBV6-1 to TRBJ1-4; perhaps TRBD1 as D (5 bases). The CDR3 is 15 residues long. Germline assignment: CDR1 MNHNS and CDR2 SASEGT. V shed 2 bases and J shed 10 bases, with 17 bases lying between them.

The chain uses TRBV19 and TRBJ1-1, with 7 positions matching TRBD1. The CDR3 contains 14 residues. From germline, CDR1 is LNHDA and CDR2 SQIVND (reference sequence). The J segment lost 4 bases and the V segment lost 5 bases, leaving 7 bases of the junction unmatched. The CDR3 region has the DNA TGTGCCAGTAGTGTTACAGGGGCGGTCACTGAAGCTTTCTTT. It encodes CASSVTGAVTEAFF.

The chain has TRBV21-1 and TRBJ1-6; TRBD1 is taken as the D call from the table, unchecked against the DNA. TRBV21-1 is tagged as a pseudogene. CDR3 length: 17 residues. DNA of the CDR3: TGTGCCAGCAGCCCGTTCGTACACATACATCATAATTCACCCCTCCACTTT. Translated, it gives CASSPFVHIHHNSPLHF.

The chain links TRBV6-5 to TRBJ2-1; 7 bases are a match to TRBD1. There are 14 residues in the CDR3. Germline CDR1 reads MNHEY; CDR2 reads SVGAGI. Trimming took 7 bases from V and 4 from J; bases not matched to a gene: 7. The CDR3 nucleotides are TGTGCCAGCATCCGGGACAGAAGTTACAATGAGCAGTTCTTC. Its translation is CASIRDRSYNEQFF.

The chain recombines TRBV6-2 or TRBV6-3 with TRBJ1-5; TRBD1 matches at 7 bases. With V trimmed by 4 bases and J by 0 bases, 6 bases remained unmatched. This CDR3 is built from 16 residues. CDR1 MNHEY and CDR2 SVGEGT come from the germline V gene. Here the CDR3 DNA reads TGTGCCAGCAGTTTTGACAGGGCTTATAGCAATCAGCCCCAGCATTTT. Translated: CASSFDRAYSNQPQHF.

The chain joins TRBV7-2 to TRBJ1-1; TRBD1 is a possible D gene (5 bases). The germline V and J ends were trimmed by 3 bases and 4 bases, with 24 bases remaining between them. The CDR3 spans 18 residues. Per germline, CDR1 SGHTA and CDR2 FQGNSA. Here the CDR3 DNA reads TGTGCCAGCAGCTTTCAAATGGCAGGTGTGCGGGGCGGCACTGAAGCTTTCTTT. Translating it yields CASSFQMAGVRGGTEAFF.

V and J are TRBV2 and TRBJ2-4; the match to TRBD2 covers 10 bases. Germline V gene sequence: CDR1 SNHLY, CDR2 FYNNEI. The V segment lost 7 bases and the J segment 2 bases; nucleotides outside the gene matches: 8. The CDR3 runs to 16 residues. The CDR3: CASIRAGGPSKNIQYF. In nucleotides, the CDR3 is TGTGCCAGCATTCGAGCGGGAGGGCCATCCAAAAACATTCAGTACTTC.

The rearrangement links TRBV18 to TRBJ2-3; 8 bases match TRBD1. The V gene end was trimmed by 2 bases and the J gene end by 6 bases; junction bases not matched to a gene: 13. There are 17 residues in the CDR3. Germline V gene sequence: CDR1 KGHSH, CDR2 LQKENI. CDR3 protein: CASSPVGRQGIIDTQYF. In DNA form, the CDR3 reads TGTGCCAGCTCACCAGTGGGTCGACAGGGGATAATTGATACGCAGTATTTT.